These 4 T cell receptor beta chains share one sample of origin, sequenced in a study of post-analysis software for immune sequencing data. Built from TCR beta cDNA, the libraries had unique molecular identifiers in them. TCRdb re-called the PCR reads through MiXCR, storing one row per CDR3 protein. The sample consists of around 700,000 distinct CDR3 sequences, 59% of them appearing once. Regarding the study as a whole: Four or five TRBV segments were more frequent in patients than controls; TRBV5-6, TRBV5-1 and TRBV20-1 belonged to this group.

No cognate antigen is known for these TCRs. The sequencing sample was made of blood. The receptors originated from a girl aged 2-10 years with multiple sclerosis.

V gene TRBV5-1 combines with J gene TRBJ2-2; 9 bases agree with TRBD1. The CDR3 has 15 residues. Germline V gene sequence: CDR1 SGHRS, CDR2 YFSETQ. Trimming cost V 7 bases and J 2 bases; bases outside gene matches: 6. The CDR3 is CASRTGGRNTGELFF. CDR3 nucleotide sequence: TGCGCCAGCCGAACAGGGGGCCGTAACACCGGGGAGCTGTTTTTT.

CDR3 sequence (DNA): TGCAGCGTTGAAACCCCCCCGGGACAGGGGAGCCCAGATACGCAGTATTTT. Encoded protein: CSVETPPGQGSPDTQYF. The chain joins TRBV29-1 to TRBJ2-3; 10 positions match TRBD1. Per germline, CDR1 SQVTM and CDR2 ANQGSEA. The CDR3 consists of 17 residues. V trimming: 2 bases; J trimming: 4 bases; junction bases outside the gene matches: 12.

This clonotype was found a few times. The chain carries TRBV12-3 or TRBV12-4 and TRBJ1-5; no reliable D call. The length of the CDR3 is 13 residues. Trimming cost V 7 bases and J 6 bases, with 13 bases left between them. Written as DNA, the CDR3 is TGTGCCAGCAATACCTTGTATACTCAGCCCCAGCATTTT. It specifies CASNTLYTQPQHF.

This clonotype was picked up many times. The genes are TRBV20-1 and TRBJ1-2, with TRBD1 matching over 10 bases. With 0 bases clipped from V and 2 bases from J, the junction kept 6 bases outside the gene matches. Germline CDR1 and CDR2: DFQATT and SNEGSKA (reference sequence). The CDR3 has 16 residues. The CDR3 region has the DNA TGCAGTGCTAGAGATCGGGACAGGGGCTTCAACTATGGCTACACCTTC. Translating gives CSARDRDRGFNYGYTF.